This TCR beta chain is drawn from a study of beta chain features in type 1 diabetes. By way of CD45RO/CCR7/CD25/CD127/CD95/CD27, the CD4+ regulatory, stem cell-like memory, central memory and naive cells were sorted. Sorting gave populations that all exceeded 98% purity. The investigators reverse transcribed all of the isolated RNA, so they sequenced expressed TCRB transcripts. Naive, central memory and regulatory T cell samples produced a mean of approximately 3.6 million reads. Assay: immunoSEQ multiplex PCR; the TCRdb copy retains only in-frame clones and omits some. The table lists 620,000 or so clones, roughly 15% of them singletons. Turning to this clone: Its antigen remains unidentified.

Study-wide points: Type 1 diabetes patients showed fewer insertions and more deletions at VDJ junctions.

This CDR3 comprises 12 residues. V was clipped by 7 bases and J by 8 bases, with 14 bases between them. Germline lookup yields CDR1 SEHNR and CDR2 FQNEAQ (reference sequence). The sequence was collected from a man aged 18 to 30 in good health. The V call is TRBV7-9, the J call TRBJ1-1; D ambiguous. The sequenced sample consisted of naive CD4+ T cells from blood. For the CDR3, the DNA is TGTGCCAGCACCCGGGCGAGGGAGGAAGCTTTCTTT. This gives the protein CASTRAREEAFF.